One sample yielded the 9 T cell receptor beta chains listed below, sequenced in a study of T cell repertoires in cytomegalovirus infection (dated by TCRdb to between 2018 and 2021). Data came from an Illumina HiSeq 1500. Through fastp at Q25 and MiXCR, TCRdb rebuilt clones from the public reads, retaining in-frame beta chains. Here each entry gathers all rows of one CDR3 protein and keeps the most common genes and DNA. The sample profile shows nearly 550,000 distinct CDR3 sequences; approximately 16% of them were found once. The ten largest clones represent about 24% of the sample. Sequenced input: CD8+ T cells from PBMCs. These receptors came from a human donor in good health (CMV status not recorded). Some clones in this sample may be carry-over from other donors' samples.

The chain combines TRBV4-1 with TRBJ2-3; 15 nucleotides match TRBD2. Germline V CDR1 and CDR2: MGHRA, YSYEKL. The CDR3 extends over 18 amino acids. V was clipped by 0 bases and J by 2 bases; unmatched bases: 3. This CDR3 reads CASSQDGLAGGPTDTQYF. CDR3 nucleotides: TGCGCCAGCAGCCAAGATGGACTAGCGGGAGGGCCCACAGATACGCAGTATTTT.

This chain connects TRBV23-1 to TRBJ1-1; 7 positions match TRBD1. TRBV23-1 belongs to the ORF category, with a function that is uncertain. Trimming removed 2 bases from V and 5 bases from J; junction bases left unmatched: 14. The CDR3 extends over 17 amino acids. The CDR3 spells CASSQRGQTGMGTEAFF. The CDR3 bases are TGCGCCAGCAGTCAAAGGGGGCAGACAGGGATGGGGACTGAAGCTTTCTTT.

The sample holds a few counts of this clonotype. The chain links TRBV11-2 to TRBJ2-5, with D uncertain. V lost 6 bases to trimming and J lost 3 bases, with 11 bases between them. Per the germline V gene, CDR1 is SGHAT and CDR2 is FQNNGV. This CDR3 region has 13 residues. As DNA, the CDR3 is TGTGCCAGCAGGCGAGGCGGTGAAGAGACCCAGTACTTC. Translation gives CASRRGGEETQYF.

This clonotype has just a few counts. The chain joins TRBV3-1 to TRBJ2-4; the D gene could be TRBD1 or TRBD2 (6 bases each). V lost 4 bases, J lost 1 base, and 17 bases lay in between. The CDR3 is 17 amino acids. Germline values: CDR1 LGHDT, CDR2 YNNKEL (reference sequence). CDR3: CASSLLRQGTAKNIQYF. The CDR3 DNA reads TGTGCCAGCAGCCTCCTAAGGCAGGGGACTGCCAAAAACATTCAGTACTTC.

CDR3 DNA sequence: TGCAGCGTTGACCTGGCGAGGGGTAAAGGCTACACCTTC. This encodes CSVDLARGKGYTF. The chain links TRBV29-1 to TRBJ1-2, with TRBD1 as a possible D gene (5 bases). Between the trimmed V and J ends, which lost 3 bases and 8 bases, there was a span of 16 bases. This CDR3 contains 13 residues. Germline CDR1 and CDR2: SQVTM and ANQGSEA.

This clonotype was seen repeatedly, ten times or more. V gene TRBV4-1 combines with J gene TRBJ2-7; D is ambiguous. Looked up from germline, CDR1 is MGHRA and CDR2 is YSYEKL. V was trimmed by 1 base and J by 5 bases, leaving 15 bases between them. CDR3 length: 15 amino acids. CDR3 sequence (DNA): TGCGCCAGCAGCCAAGGTCGGGTGACCCTGGACGAGCAGTACTTC. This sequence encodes CASSQGRVTLDEQYF.

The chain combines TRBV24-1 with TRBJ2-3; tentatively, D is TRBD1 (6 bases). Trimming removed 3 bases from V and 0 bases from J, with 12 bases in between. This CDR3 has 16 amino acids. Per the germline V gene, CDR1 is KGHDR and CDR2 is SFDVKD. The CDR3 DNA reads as TGTGCCACCAGTGATCCTACAGGGTCTAGCACAGATACGCAGTATTTT. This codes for CATSDPTGSSTDTQYF.

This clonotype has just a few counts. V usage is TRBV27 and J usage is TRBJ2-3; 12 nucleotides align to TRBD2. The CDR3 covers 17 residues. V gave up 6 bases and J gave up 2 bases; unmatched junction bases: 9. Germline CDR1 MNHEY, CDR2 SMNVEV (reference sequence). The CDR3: CASRSPSGGALTDTQYF. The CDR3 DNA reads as TGTGCCAGCAGAAGTCCTAGCGGGGGGGCCCTCACAGATACGCAGTATTTT.

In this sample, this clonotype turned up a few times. The DNA for the CDR3 is TGTGCCAGCAGTCCAACCCTACAGGTCCAAGAGACCCAGTACTTC. It translates to CASSPTLQVQETQYF. This chain connects TRBV6-5 to TRBJ2-5; D perhaps matches TRBD1 (5 bases). CDR1 MNHEY and CDR2 SVGAGI come from the germline V gene. Trimming shortened V by 5 bases and J by 1 base, and 14 bases separated the two germline ends. This CDR3 spans 15 amino acids.